This T cell receptor beta chain was sequenced during a study of T cells in Graves' hyperthyroidism and ophthalmopathy. The table lists this clonotype with many counts. RNA transcripts gave rise to amplified TCR beta CDR3 regions. During a first-round RT-PCR of the TCR CDR3, the HTBI primer set was used. TCRdb reprocessed the multiplex PCR reads with MiXCR, giving one entry per CDR3 protein. The sample holds roughly 350,000 distinct CDR3 sequences; around 13% are singletons and the top ten take 34%. Germline loops: CDR1 MGHRA, CDR2 YSYEKL. Trimming took 1 base from V and 7 from J, leaving 13 bases between them. This CDR3 region has 14 residues.

The rearrangement uses TRBV4-1 and TRBJ1-1; perhaps TRBD1 as D (6 bases). Input material: blood. The source of this sequence is a woman in her thirties or forties with Graves' ophthalmopathy. The CDR3 spells CASSQGSRGVEAFF. As DNA, the CDR3 is TGCGCCAGCAGCCAAGGGTCGAGGGGGGTTGAAGCTTTCTTT.